Below are 10 T cell receptor beta chains sequenced from a single sample in a study of early stage breast cancer tumors. Using immunoSEQ multiplex PCR, the repertoire was profiled, and TCRdb retains in-frame clones only, with some absent. The table includes 28,000 or so clones, almost 75% detected once. Sequencing was carried out using blood. The receptors stem from a person aged 35-49 years with breast cancer.

This clone was counted between two and nine times. The rearrangement uses TRBV4-1 and TRBJ2-1; 8 bases agree with TRBD2. The CDR3 length is 16 residues. V lost 4 bases, J lost 5 bases, and 10 bases stayed unmatched. The germline CDR1 and CDR2 sequences are MGHRA and YSYEKL. The CDR3 loop reads CASSRPLAANDNEQFF. In DNA, the CDR3 is TGCGCCAGCAGCCGACCACTAGCGGCAAACGACAATGAGCAGTTCTTC.

The chain combines TRBV2 with TRBJ2-1; 7 nucleotides agree with TRBD2. V shed 6 bases, J shed 0 bases, and the junction held 23 bases outside the gene matches. The CDR3 is 21 amino acids. The germline CDR1 and CDR2 sequences are SNHLY and FYNNEI. The CDR3 sequence is CASRKIRPSGDLKSSYNEQFF. The CDR3 nucleotides are TGTGCCAGCAGGAAAATCCGTCCTAGCGGAGACTTGAAGAGCTCCTACAATGAGCAGTTCTTC.

The V and J genes are TRBV4-1 and TRBJ1-1; D ambiguous. Germline CDR1 reads MGHRA; CDR2 reads YSYEKL. With 4 bases removed from V and 1 base from J, the gap between germline ends came to 10 bases. The CDR3 runs to 14 residues. The CDR3 reads CASSLRDWNTEAFF. The CDR3 nucleotides read TGCGCCAGCAGCCTTAGGGATTGGAACACTGAAGCTTTCTTT.

The genes are TRBV15 and TRBJ2-2; a possible D gene is TRBD2 (5 bases). The CDR3 extends over 15 amino acids. V was trimmed by 1 base and J by 7 bases, leaving 13 bases between them. Germline V gene lookup returns CDR1 LNHNV and CDR2 YYDKDF (reference sequence). The CDR3 sequence is CATSRGRGWVGELFF. CDR3 DNA sequence: TGTGCCACCAGCAGAGGTCGGGGTTGGGTCGGGGAGCTGTTTTTT.

This clone has a handful of counts. The J gene is TRBJ1-1, the V gene TRBV6-5; TRBD1 is a possible D gene (5 bases). Germline V gives CDR1 MNHEY, CDR2 SVGAGI. Trimming shortened V by 6 bases and J by 1 base, and 9 bases separated the two germline ends. This CDR3 is 13 amino acids long. The CDR3 is CASSPRGNTEAFF. Written as DNA, the CDR3 is TGTGCCAGCAGCCCGAGGGGGAACACTGAAGCTTTCTTT.

The CDR3 is CASGLVSLGLAGGTDTQYF. The CDR3 coding sequence is TGTGCTAGTGGTTTGGTATCCCTGGGACTAGCGGGAGGTACAGATACGCAGTATTTT. This chain joins TRBV12-5 and TRBJ2-3, with 15 bases fitting TRBD2. The V gene end was trimmed by 0 bases and the J gene end by 3 bases; junction bases not matched to a gene: 7. CDR3 length: 19 amino acids. Germline assignment: CDR1 LGHNT and CDR2 FRNRAP. The full variable domain, its missing parts supplied by reference TRBV12-5 and TRBJ2-3, is DARVTQTPRHKVTEMGQEVTMRCQPILGHNTVFWYRQTMMQGLELLAYFRNRAPLDDSGMPKDRFSAEMPDATLATLKIQPSEPRDSAVYFCASGLVSLGLAGGTDTQYFGPGTRLTVL.

The chain links TRBV7-7 to TRBJ2-6, with 9 bases identical to TRBD1. CDR1 and CDR2 from the germline V gene are SSHAT and FNYEAQ (reference sequence). J was trimmed by 3 bases and V by 0 bases; bases with no gene match: 9. There are 19 residues in the CDR3. CDR3 sequence: CASSLAPGQGRSGANVLTF. Written as DNA, the CDR3 is TGTGCCAGCAGCTTAGCCCCGGGACAGGGAAGAAGTGGGGCCAACGTCCTGACTTTC.

Judged by abundance, this clone is medium-sized. In DNA form, the CDR3 reads TGTGCCAGCAGCTTATCGAGTACGAACACTGAAGCTTTCTTT. Protein sequence: CASSLSSTNTEAFF. The rearrangement joins TRBV7-9 to TRBJ1-1; no reliable D call. The V and J ends lost 2 bases and 1 base respectively, with 8 bases between them. The CDR3 sequence is 14 residues long. Germline CDR1 and CDR2: SEHNR and FQNEAQ (reference sequence).

The chain couples TRBV11-1 to TRBJ1-1, with TRBD1 matching over 7 bases. The CDR3 is 13 amino acids. The V gene's germline CDR1 is SGHAT and CDR2 FQDESV (reference sequence). J lost 7 bases, V lost 4 bases, and 6 bases had no gene match. CDR3 sequence reads: CASSSRRDSEAFF. For the CDR3, the DNA is TGTGCCAGCAGCTCCCGGAGGGACAGTGAAGCTTTCTTT.

The chain is built from TRBV6-5 and TRBJ2-5; D is ambiguous. This CDR3 has 13 residues. Trimming took off 6 bases at V and 2 bases at J, with 10 bases between the two ends. Germline CDR1 MNHEY, CDR2 SVGAGI. The CDR3 here is CASSSDIQETQYF. Written as DNA, the CDR3 is TGTGCCAGCAGCTCCGACATACAAGAGACCCAGTACTTC.